Given below is one T cell receptor beta chain in context. Its antigen is unidentified. It was cDNA, reverse transcribed from extracted RNA, that served as the sequencing template. Profiled with immunoSEQ multiplex PCR; TCRdb holds only in-frame clones, not every one. The sample consists of around 140,000 clones, around three fifths of them appearing once. The sample belongs to a study of CD8+ T cells in alopecia areata. The wider study: The drug, tofacitinib, lasted 6 to 18 months, followed by 6 months off drug. Study-level results: In lesional scalp, particularly from alopecia totalis/universalis, clonality was higher than in normal scalp. Although TCR sharing was seen in mice, sharing across patients was less clear, possibly for HLA-related reasons.

CDR3 size: 14 residues. Germline V lookup: CDR1 MNHNY, CDR2 SVGAGI (reference sequence). Trimming took off 8 bases at V and 3 bases at J, with 14 bases between the two ends. This receptor was obtained from a human donor with alopecia areata. The rearrangement uses TRBV6-6 and TRBJ1-5; the D gene is possibly TRBD1 (6 bases). This material consisted of CD4+ T cells sorted from blood, taken at week 0. For the CDR3, the DNA is TGTGCCAGCCGCCTAGGGGGGGACAATCAGCCCCAGCATTTT. Translated, it gives CASRLGGDNQPQHF.